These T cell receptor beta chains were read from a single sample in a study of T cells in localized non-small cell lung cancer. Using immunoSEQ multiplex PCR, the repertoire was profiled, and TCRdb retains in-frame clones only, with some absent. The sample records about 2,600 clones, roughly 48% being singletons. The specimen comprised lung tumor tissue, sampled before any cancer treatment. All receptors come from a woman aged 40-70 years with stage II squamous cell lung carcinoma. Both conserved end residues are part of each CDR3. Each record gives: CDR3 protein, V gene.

CASSPLQDPTSEQFF | TRBV18
CASSQVGGSTEAFF | TRBV11-1
CASSFTSGGAETQYF | TRBV7-2
CASSFLLGSGANVLTF | TRBV11-3
CASSQGGSSYNEQFF | TRBV6-8
CASSPQEFTDTQYF | TRBV18
CASSPHGTGMNTEAFF | TRBV28
CASSQAGKETQYF | TRBV28
CASSELAGVTDTQYF | TRBV28
CASSLPRVGETQYF | TRBV11-3
CASSEQQGARNTQYF | TRBV25-1
CASSLRLAGNTGELFF | TRBV5-1
CASSYGKIMNTEAFF | TRBV6-8
CAIRTGADTQYF | TRBV6-8
CASKWGGGANVLTF | TRBV19
CASIDETGAFF | TRBV6-9
CASSLQRATLINNEQFF | TRBV5-1
CSSDPANTDTQYF | TRBV29-1
CASSLDPGSRTDTQYF | TRBV11-3
CASSPFTVYGRLFF | TRBV28
CASSPPGRQETQYF | TRBV5-1
CASSGLGGEYNSPLHF | TRBV9
CASSLAGHYSYEQYF | TRBV11-3
CASTRTVGTGELFF | TRBV6-8
CASSYKREGILFF | TRBV6-8
CATSRSTGGNQPQHF | TRBV15
CASSSDRGTYTDTQYF | TRBV11-3
CASSRLANTDTQYF | TRBV10-3
CASTLGGEWLTTDTQYF | TRBV28
CASSPRREGGSGNTIYF | TRBV5-1
CASSRGRGIETQYF | TRBV11-3
CASSWTSEGYNEQFF | TRBV6-8
CASSYFRKRQGKTGNTIYF | TRBV6-8
CSVVMPGGYEQYF | TRBV29-1
CASSFQGTGLQTQYF | TRBV28
CASSIDRGKQETQYF | TRBV19
CASSLWTEAEQFF | TRBV6-8
CASSLGRGPTEAFF | TRBV5-1
CASSEQGFAGELFF | TRBV19
CASSIRARGADQPQHF | TRBV19
CASSPQGQMNEQFF | TRBV18
CASSRTGEPNEKLFF | TRBV11-3
CASSILAGEKNEQFF | TRBV19
CASSTAINYGYTF | TRBV18
CASVLGGRAGNEQFF | TRBV6-8
CSAPTGVGTGELFF | TRBV29-1
CASSLQISGGAADTQYF | TRBV7-6
CASNLGTGNNSPLHF | TRBV12-5
CASSLVGRVREGTEAFF | TRBV11-3
CASSYIHEQYF | TRBV6-4
CASSRTGDGEQFF | TRBV19
CASIPGASTYQETQYF | TRBV6-8
CASSTRTEAFF | TRBV19